Presented here are 17 T cell receptor beta chains from one specimen sequenced in a study of blood T cell repertoires in COVID-19. Using immunoSEQ multiplex PCR, the repertoire was profiled, and TCRdb retains in-frame clones only, with some absent. This sample has under 150,000 clones, with about four fifths found just once. The specimen sequenced was peripheral blood. These receptors were collected from a man between 40 and 49 years old with active or convalescent COVID-19.

This chain joins TRBV6-2 or TRBV6-3 and TRBJ2-5; 12 bases fit TRBD2. CDR1 MNHEY and CDR2 SVGEGT come from the germline V gene. The CDR3 is 17 residues long. With 5 bases clipped from V and 7 bases from J, the junction kept 14 bases outside the gene matches. CDR3 DNA: TGTGCCAGCAGTACACCGCTAGCGGGGGGGCCGCGAGGGACCCAGTACTTC. Its translation: CASSTPLAGGPRGTQYF.

V gene TRBV4-2 combines with J gene TRBJ2-7; D not certain. The germline gives CDR1 LGHNA, CDR2 YNFKEQ. The CDR3 is 18 amino acids. Trimming took off 0 bases at V and 0 bases at J, with 18 bases between the two ends. CDR3 nucleotides: TGTGCCAGCAGCCAAGATCTCCTAGGCGCCTGGAGCTCCTACGAGCAGTACTTC. It translates to CASSQDLLGAWSSYEQYF.

The gene calls are TRBV29-1 and TRBJ1-2; 7 nucleotides align to TRBD1. Per germline, CDR1 SQVTM and CDR2 ANQGSEA. The V gene end was trimmed by 0 bases and the J gene end by 7 bases; junction bases not matched to a gene: 8. The CDR3 consists of 14 residues. CDR3 DNA sequence: TGCAGCGTTGAAGATCAAGGGGGCCCCTCTGGCTACACCTTC. Protein product: CSVEDQGGPSGYTF.

The chain joins TRBV5-1 to TRBJ2-1; 15 bases agree with TRBD2. CDR1 and CDR2 (germline): SGHRS, YFSETQ. CDR3 length: 16 amino acids. The V and J ends lost 4 bases and 10 bases, in that order; junction bases with no gene match: 9. For the CDR3, the DNA is TGCGCCAGCAGCGGGACTAGCGGGGGGCCATACCTAGAGCAGTTCTTC. Its protein product is CASSGTSGGPYLEQFF.

The V call is TRBV6-6, the J call TRBJ2-5, with 10 bases matching TRBD1. After removal of 4 bases from V and 7 bases from J, the junction contained 12 bases not matched to a gene. The CDR3 loop spans 16 amino acids. CDR1 is MNHNY, CDR2 SVGAGI, per germline (reference sequence). CDR3 sequence (DNA): TGTGCCAGCAGTTTTCCGCCGGGACAGGGGATCGGGACCCAGTACTTC. Translating gives CASSFPPGQGIGTQYF.

This chain uses TRBV27 with TRBJ1-5, with 9 positions matching TRBD1. CDR3 length: 14 residues. J was trimmed by 9 bases and V by 6 bases; bases with no gene match: 9. Germline V gene sequence: CDR1 MNHEY, CDR2 SMNVEV (reference sequence). CDR3 loop: CASSLRTGDRPQHF. CDR3 DNA sequence: TGTGCCAGCAGCCTCCGGACAGGGGATCGGCCCCAGCATTTT.

The gene calls are TRBV9 and TRBJ2-6; TRBD1 matches 10 bases. CDR1 is SGDLS, CDR2 YYNGEE, per germline. The length of the CDR3 is 19 residues. V shed 4 bases, J shed 0 bases, and the junction held 10 bases outside the gene matches. The CDR3, as DNA: TGTGCCAGCAGCCCCCGTCTCGGGACAGGGGACTCTGGGGCCAACGTCCTGACTTTC. It codes for CASSPRLGTGDSGANVLTF.

The rearrangement joins TRBV19 to TRBJ1-1, with D possibly being TRBD1 (6 bases). Per germline, CDR1 LNHDA and CDR2 SQIVND (reference sequence). The V gene lost 3 bases and the J gene lost 1 base, with 9 bases spanning the gap. This CDR3 is built from 14 residues. CDR3: CASSIGTRNTEAFF. CDR3 nucleotide sequence: TGTGCCAGTAGTATTGGGACACGGAACACTGAAGCTTTCTTT. The full variable domain, its missing parts supplied by reference TRBV19 and TRBJ1-1, is DGGITQSPKYLFRKEGQNVTLSCEQNLNHDAMYWYRQDPGQGLRLIYYSQIVNDFQKGDIAEGYSVSREKKESFPLTVTSAQKNPTAFYLCASSIGTRNTEAFFGQGTRLTVV.

The J gene is TRBJ1-3, the V gene TRBV9; tentative D call: TRBD1 (6 bases). Trimming took off 1 base at V and 0 bases at J, with 11 bases between the two ends. This CDR3 spans 16 amino acids. CDR1 SGDLS and CDR2 YYNGEE come from the germline V gene. The DNA of the CDR3 is TGTGCCAGCAGCGTAACAACAGGGTCCTCTGGAAACACCATATATTTT. This translates into CASSVTTGSSGNTIYF.

The V and J genes are TRBV10-3 and TRBJ1-1; 9 bases agree with TRBD1. Germline V gene lookup returns CDR1 ENHRY and CDR2 SYGVKD. V lost 4 bases to trimming and J lost 1 base; unmatched junction nucleotides: 4. The CDR3 runs 15 residues. The CDR3 sequence is CAISGTGARNTEAFF. The CDR3 nucleotides read TGTGCCATCAGTGGGACAGGGGCTAGGAACACTGAAGCTTTCTTT.

V is TRBV6-4 and J is TRBJ2-4, with D tentatively TRBD2 (6 bases). This CDR3 comprises 15 residues. V was shortened by 2 bases and J by 2 bases, with 10 bases between the two germline ends. Germline V gene lookup returns CDR1 MRHNA and CDR2 SNTAGT. The DNA of the CDR3 is TGTGCCAGCAGTGACCCGCGGGGCCCCAAAAACATTCAGTACTTC. Protein sequence: CASSDPRGPKNIQYF.

J is TRBJ1-2 and V is TRBV6-5; a possible D gene is TRBD1 (6 bases). CDR3 length: 14 residues. CDR1 MNHEY and CDR2 SVGAGI come from the germline V gene. The ends were cut back, 4 bases at V and 4 bases at J, with 13 bases in the middle. The CDR3, as DNA: TGTGCCAGCAGTTTACAGGGTCGGGGCTATGGCTACACCTTC. This sequence encodes CASSLQGRGYGYTF.

This clone has a single count. J is TRBJ1-2 and V is TRBV30, with D perhaps matching TRBD1 (6 bases). The CDR3 has 10 residues. V gave up 3 bases and J gave up 13 bases, with 12 bases separating them. Germline CDR1 and CDR2: GTSNPN and SVGIG (reference sequence). The CDR3 DNA reads TGTGCCTGGAGCTCAGGGGCAGTCACCTTC. Translated, it gives CAWSSGAVTF.

The chain combines TRBV4-3 with TRBJ2-7, with TRBD1 matching over 12 bases. Trimming removed 1 base from V and 2 bases from J; junction bases left unmatched: 3. CDR1 is LGHNA and CDR2 is YSLEER in the germline V gene. CDR3 length equals 16 residues. CDR3 nucleotide sequence: TGCGCCAGCAGCCAAGTGGGACAGGGGGCCACCTACGAGCAGTACTTC. The encoded protein is CASSQVGQGATYEQYF.

The V and J genes are TRBV7-3 and TRBJ2-7; TRBD1 aligns across 9 bases. The germline V gene has CDR1 SGHTA and CDR2 FQGTGA. With V trimmed by 2 bases and J by 0 bases, 2 bases remained unmatched. The CDR3 runs to 15 residues. The CDR3: CASSLGQGSSYEQYF. In DNA form, the CDR3 reads TGTGCCAGCAGCTTAGGACAGGGGAGCTCCTACGAGCAGTACTTC.

The chain links TRBV6-2 or TRBV6-3 to TRBJ1-2, with D unclear. The CDR3 extends over 12 amino acids. Germline assignment: CDR1 MNHEY and CDR2 SVGEGT. Trimming cost V 5 bases and J 7 bases, with 11 bases left between them. CDR3 coding DNA: TGTGCCAGCAGTGCGACTGGTCTTGGCTACACCTTC. Encoded protein: CASSATGLGYTF.

The chain links TRBV7-2 to TRBJ2-2, with D unclear. The CDR3 spans 13 residues. Germline V gene sequence: CDR1 SGHTA, CDR2 FQGNSA. The V and J ends lost 5 bases and 7 bases respectively, with 11 bases between them. This CDR3 reads CASSLIFIGELFF. As DNA, the CDR3 is TGTGCCAGCAGCCTAATTTTTATCGGGGAGCTGTTTTTT.